This T cell receptor (beta chain) was sequenced during a study of regulatory T cells in long-lasting Graves disease. With iRepertoire HTBI primers and Arm-PCR of CDR3 regions, TCR beta libraries were built. A single record per CDR3 protein comes from TCRdb applying MiXCR to the multiplex PCR reads. The table has 350,000 to 450,000 distinct CDR3 sequences, roughly 20% seen once; the top ten hold less than 30%. This sample's time point: persistent/refractory GD, antithyroid drugs over 5 years with positive TRAb. After RNA was extracted from PBMCs, the TCR library was made from it. Germline V gene lookup returns CDR1 MDHEN and CDR2 SYDVKM. The CDR3 has 12 residues. V was clipped by 8 bases and J by 6 bases; unmatched bases: 6.

The sequences come from peripheral blood mononuclear cells (PBMCs), collected when the disease was refractory, from a patient treated with antithyroid drugs. This sequence joins TRBV28 and TRBJ2-5, with 7 positions matching TRBD1. The clonotype was recovered from a woman in her thirties or forties with Graves disease. The CDR3 bases are TGTGCCAGCCTTACAGGGGCCCAGACCCAGTACTTC. Translation gives CASLTGAQTQYF.